These 16 T cell receptor beta chains originate from one sample sequenced in a study of blood T cell repertoires in COVID-19. This table comes from immunoSEQ multiplex PCR, and its TCRdb copy is limited to in-frame clones, with some not included. The repertoire has about 120,000 clones, roughly four fifths of them found once; the top ten carry 2% to 3%. Sequenced material: peripheral blood. The receptors derive from a man in his fifties with acute or convalescent COVID-19.

V gene TRBV7-3 combines with J gene TRBJ1-1, with a possible D match to TRBD1 (5 bases). Germline V gives CDR1 SGHTA, CDR2 FQGTGA. Trimming cost V 1 base and J 1 base, with 10 bases left between them. CDR3 length: 15 amino acids. This chain's CDR3 is CASSLNPRGNTEAFF. DNA for the CDR3: TGTGCCAGCAGCTTAAATCCAAGGGGGAACACTGAAGCTTTCTTT. The full variable domain, its missing parts supplied by reference TRBV7-3 and TRBJ1-1, is GAGVSQTPSNKVTEKGKYVELRCDPISGHTALYWYRQSLGQGPEFLIYFQGTGAADDSGLPNDRFFAVRPEGSVSTLKIQRTERGDSAVYLCASSLNPRGNTEAFFGQGTRLTVV.

The rearrangement uses TRBV18 and TRBJ1-1; D gene unclear. Germline assignment: CDR1 KGHSH and CDR2 LQKENI. Trimming removed 3 bases at V and 0 bases at J, with 11 bases between. The CDR3 extends over 15 amino acids. CDR3 coding DNA: TGTGCCAGCTCACCGAGGAGTCTGGTGAACACTGAAGCTTTCTTT. Amino acid sequence: CASSPRSLVNTEAFF.

V gene TRBV5-1 combines with J gene TRBJ2-1; TRBD2 matches 8 bases. V shed 9 bases, J shed 9 bases, and the junction held 14 bases outside the gene matches. The germline V gene encodes CDR1 SGHRS and CDR2 YFSETQ. The CDR3 runs to 14 residues. This CDR3 is CATATSAAGGEQFF. DNA of the CDR3: TGCGCCACCGCCACTAGCGCGGCGGGGGGTGAGCAGTTCTTC.

V is TRBV3-1 (or the pseudogene TRBV3-2) and J is TRBJ2-5; no definite D call. V lost 0 bases and J 4 bases, leaving 15 bases between the germline ends. Looked up from germline, CDR1 is LGHDT and CDR2 is YNNKEL (reference sequence). The CDR3 loop spans 16 amino acids. Here the CDR3 reads CASSQETSNPGETQYF. DNA for the CDR3: TGTGCCAGCAGCCAAGAAACGTCTAACCCTGGAGAGACCCAGTACTTC.

This chain joins TRBV4-1 and TRBJ1-5; no clear D gene. Germline V gene data show CDR1 as MGHRA and CDR2 as YSYEKL. The ends were cut back, 0 bases at V and 10 bases at J, with 7 bases in the middle. This CDR3 is built from 12 residues. The CDR3 is CASSQEAGPQHF. CDR3 nucleotides: TGCGCCAGCAGCCAAGAAGCGGGTCCCCAGCATTTT.

In nucleotides, the CDR3 is TGTGCCATCCGACAGGGACATAATGAAAAACTGTTTTTT. Its protein is CAIRQGHNEKLFF. The chain carries TRBV19 and TRBJ1-4; 7 bases are a match to TRBD1. Germline V gene sequence: CDR1 LNHDA, CDR2 SQIVND (reference sequence). The J segment lost 4 bases and the V segment lost 10 bases, leaving 6 bases of the junction unmatched. CDR3 length: 13 amino acids. The whole variable domain, remainder taken from reference TRBV19 and TRBJ1-4, is DGGITQSPKYLFRKEGQNVTLSCEQNLNHDAMYWYRQDPGQGLRLIYYSQIVNDFQKGDIAEGYSVSREKKESFPLTVTSAQKNPTAFYLCAIRQGHNEKLFFGSGTQLSVL.

This sequence joins TRBV25-1 and TRBJ1-4; TRBD1 matches 7 bases. The J segment lost 8 bases and the V segment lost 5 bases, leaving 11 bases of the junction unmatched. The CDR3 spans 15 residues. Germline V gives CDR1 MGHDK, CDR2 SYGVNS. CDR3 amino acids: CASSPLQGEGEKLFF. CDR3 nucleotide sequence: TGTGCCAGCAGTCCTCTGCAGGGGGAAGGAGAAAAACTGTTTTTT.

This clone is a singleton in its sample. CDR3: CASSLQLYEQFF. The CDR3 DNA sequence: TGTGCCAGCAGCTTACAGTTGTATGAGCAGTTCTTC. The V gene is TRBV7-2, the J gene TRBJ2-1; no clear D gene. Trimming stripped 2 bases from V and 8 bases from J, with 7 bases between. The CDR3 length is 12 residues. Germline V gene lookup returns CDR1 SGHTA and CDR2 FQGNSA. The variable domain in full, with the rest retrieved from reference TRBV7-2 and TRBJ2-1, is GAGVSQSPSNKVTEKGKDVELRCDPISGHTALYWYRQSLGQGLEFLIYFQGNSAPDKSGLPSDRFSAERTGGSVSTLTIQRTQQEDSAVYLCASSLQLYEQFFGPGTRLTVL.

This clone has a handful of counts. The V and J genes are TRBV6-2 or TRBV6-3 and TRBJ2-1; TRBD2 agrees at 10 bases. This CDR3 has 14 amino acids. Germline CDR1 reads MNHEY; CDR2 reads SVGEGT. V lost 5 bases and J lost 4; bases outside the gene matches: 2. CDR3 in amino acids: CASSGTSEYNEQFF. CDR3 DNA: TGTGCCAGCAGTGGGACTAGCGAGTACAATGAGCAGTTCTTC.

The rearrangement links TRBV5-1 to TRBJ2-1; D might be TRBD2 (5 bases). The length of the CDR3 is 15 residues. V lost 1 base to trimming and J lost 0 bases, with 8 bases between them. Germline CDR1 SGHRS, CDR2 YFSETQ. In nucleotides, the CDR3 is TGCGCCAGCAGCTTGCCGGGGAACTCCTACAATGAGCAGTTCTTC. Its translation is CASSLPGNSYNEQFF.

In its sample, this clone was seen a few times. The V gene is TRBV15, the J gene TRBJ1-1; TRBD1 matches 7 bases. This CDR3 is built from 16 residues. The germline V gene has CDR1 LNHNV and CDR2 YYDKDF (reference sequence). The J segment lost 0 bases and the V segment lost 9 bases, leaving 13 bases of the junction unmatched. CDR3: CATNQRGRPMNTEAFF. DNA for the CDR3: TGTGCCACGAACCAAAGGGGGCGACCCATGAACACTGAAGCTTTCTTT.

The chain carries TRBV2 and TRBJ2-6; D unclear. The germline V and J ends were trimmed by 0 bases and 0 bases, with 12 bases remaining between them. The CDR3 covers 18 residues. CDR1 SNHLY and CDR2 FYNNEI come from the germline V gene. The CDR3 DNA reads as TGTGCCAGCAGTGAAGCGCTTCCGCTTAGCTCTGGGGCCAACGTCCTGACTTTC. Its protein is CASSEALPLSSGANVLTF. The entire variable domain, with the rest obtained from reference TRBV2 and TRBJ2-6, is as follows: EPEVTQTPSHQVTQMGQEVILRCVPISNHLYFYWYRQILGQKVEFLVSFYNNEISEKSEIFDDQFSVERPDGSNFTLKIRSTKLEDSAMYFCASSEALPLSSGANVLTFGAGSRLTVL.

The chain has TRBV23-1 and TRBJ2-7; 12 bases map to TRBD1. TRBV23-1 is noted as an ORF with a role that remains uncertain. This CDR3 contains 14 residues. V lost 4 bases and J lost 6; bases outside the gene matches: 4. CDR3 amino acids: CASSPGQGAGEQYF. CDR3 in DNA: TGCGCCAGCAGTCCGGGACAGGGGGCAGGCGAGCAGTACTTC.

The V gene is TRBV3-1 (or the pseudogene TRBV3-2), the J gene TRBJ2-5, with 11 bases lining up with TRBD1. The V segment lost 1 base and the J segment 5 bases; nucleotides outside the gene matches: 6. This CDR3 is 16 amino acids long. The germline CDR1 and CDR2 sequences are LGHDT and YNNKEL (reference sequence). The chain's CDR3 is CASSQGTGGPEETQYF. CDR3 in DNA: TGTGCCAGCAGCCAAGGGACAGGGGGCCCTGAGGAGACCCAGTACTTC.

The J gene is TRBJ1-5, the V gene TRBV28; TRBD1 agrees at 7 bases. This CDR3 has 18 amino acids. Germline V gene lookup returns CDR1 MDHEN and CDR2 SYDVKM. V was pared by 5 bases and J by 0 bases, with 13 bases of the junction left unmatched. This CDR3 is CASSTTGQVLYSNQPQHF. The CDR3 DNA sequence: TGTGCCAGCAGTACAACAGGACAGGTGCTCTATAGCAATCAGCCCCAGCATTTT.

CDR3 sequence reads: CASSLGTTGVWYGYTF. CDR3 DNA: TGCGCCAGCAGCTTGGGGACGACAGGGGTTTGGTATGGCTACACCTTC. This chain connects TRBV5-1 to TRBJ1-2; 8 bases map to TRBD1. With 0 bases clipped from V and 5 bases from J, the junction kept 9 bases outside the gene matches. This CDR3 comprises 16 residues. Per the germline V gene, CDR1 is SGHRS and CDR2 is YFSETQ. The variable domain in full, completed from reference TRBV5-1 and TRBJ1-2, reads KAGVTQTPRYLIKTRGQQVTLSCSPISGHRSVSWYQQTPGQGLQFLFEYFSETQRNKGNFPGRFSGRQFSNSRSEMNVSTLELGDSALYLCASSLGTTGVWYGYTFGSGTRLTVV.